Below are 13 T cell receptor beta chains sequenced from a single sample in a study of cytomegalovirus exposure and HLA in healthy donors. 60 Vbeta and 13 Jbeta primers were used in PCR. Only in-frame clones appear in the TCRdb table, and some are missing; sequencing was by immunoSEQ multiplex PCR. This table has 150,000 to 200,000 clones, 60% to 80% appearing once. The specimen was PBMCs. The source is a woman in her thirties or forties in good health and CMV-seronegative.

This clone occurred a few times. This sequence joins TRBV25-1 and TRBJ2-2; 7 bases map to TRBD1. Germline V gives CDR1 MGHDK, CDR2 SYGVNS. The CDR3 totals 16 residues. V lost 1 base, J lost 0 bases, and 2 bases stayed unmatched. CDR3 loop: CASSELGTANTGELFF. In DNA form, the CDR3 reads TGTGCCAGCAGTGAATTGGGGACAGCGAACACCGGGGAGCTGTTTTTT.

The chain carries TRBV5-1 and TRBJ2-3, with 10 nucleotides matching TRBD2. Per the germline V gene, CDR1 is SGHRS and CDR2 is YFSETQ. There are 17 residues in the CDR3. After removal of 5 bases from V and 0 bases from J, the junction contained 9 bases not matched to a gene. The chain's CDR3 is CASRRSSGGTSTDTQYF. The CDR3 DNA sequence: TGCGCCAGCAGGAGGTCTAGCGGGGGTACTAGCACAGATACGCAGTATTTT.

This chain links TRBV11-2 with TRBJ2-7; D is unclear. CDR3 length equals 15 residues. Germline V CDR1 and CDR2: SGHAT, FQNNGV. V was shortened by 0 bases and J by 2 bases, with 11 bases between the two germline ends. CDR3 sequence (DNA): TGTGCCAGCAGCTTAGATCCTCAAAGCCCCTACGAGCAGTACTTC. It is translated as CASSLDPQSPYEQYF.

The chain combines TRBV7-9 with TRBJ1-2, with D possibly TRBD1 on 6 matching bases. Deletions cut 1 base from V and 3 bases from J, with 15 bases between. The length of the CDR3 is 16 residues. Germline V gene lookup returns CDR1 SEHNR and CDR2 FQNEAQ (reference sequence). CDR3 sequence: CASSLVQGSFDYGYTF. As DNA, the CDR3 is TGTGCCAGCAGCTTAGTCCAGGGGAGTTTCGACTATGGCTACACCTTC.

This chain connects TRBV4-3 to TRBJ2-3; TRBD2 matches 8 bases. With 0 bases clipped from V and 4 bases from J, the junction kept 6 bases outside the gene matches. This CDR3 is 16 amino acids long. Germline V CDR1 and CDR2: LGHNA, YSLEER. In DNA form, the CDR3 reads TGCGCCAGCAGCCAAGAGGTCGGGGGGGGGTCAGATACGCAGTATTTT. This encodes CASSQEVGGGSDTQYF.

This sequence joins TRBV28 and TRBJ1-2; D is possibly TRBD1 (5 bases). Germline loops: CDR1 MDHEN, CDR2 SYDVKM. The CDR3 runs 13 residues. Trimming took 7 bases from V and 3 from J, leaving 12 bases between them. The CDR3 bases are TGTGCCAGCACCCCTCAGGGCGACTATGGCTACACCTTC. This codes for CASTPQGDYGYTF.

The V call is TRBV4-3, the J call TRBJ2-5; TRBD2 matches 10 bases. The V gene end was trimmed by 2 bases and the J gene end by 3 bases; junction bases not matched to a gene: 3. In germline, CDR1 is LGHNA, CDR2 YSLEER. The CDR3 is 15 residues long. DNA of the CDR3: TGCGCCAGCAGCCAACTAGCGGGAGCAGAAGAGACCCAGTACTTC. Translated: CASSQLAGAEETQYF.

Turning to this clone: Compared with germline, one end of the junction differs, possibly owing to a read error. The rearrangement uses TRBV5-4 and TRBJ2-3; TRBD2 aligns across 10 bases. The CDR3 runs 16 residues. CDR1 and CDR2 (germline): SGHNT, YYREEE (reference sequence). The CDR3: CASGLASGGPTDTQYF. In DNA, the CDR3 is TGTGCCAGCGGCTTGGCTAGCGGGGGTCCCACAGATACGCAGTATTTT. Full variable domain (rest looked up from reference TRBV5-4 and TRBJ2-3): ETGVTQSPTHLIKTRGQQVTLRCSSQSGHNTVSWYQQALGQGPQFIFQYYREEENGRGNFPPRFSGLQFPNYSSELNVNALELDDSALYLCASGLASGGPTDTQYFGPGTRLTVL.

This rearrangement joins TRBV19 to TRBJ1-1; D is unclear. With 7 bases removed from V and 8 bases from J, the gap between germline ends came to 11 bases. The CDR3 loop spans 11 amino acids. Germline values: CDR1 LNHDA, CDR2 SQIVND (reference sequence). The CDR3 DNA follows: TGTGCCAGTAAATTGGAGGGAGAAGCTTTCTTT. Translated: CASKLEGEAFF.

CDR3 DNA sequence: TGTGCCAGCAGCAATCCAAGACAGGGGGCGGATACTGAAGCTTTCTTT. Protein product: CASSNPRQGADTEAFF. V usage is TRBV9 and J usage is TRBJ1-1, with TRBD1 matching over 10 bases. The CDR3 runs to 16 residues. The trim removed 4 bases at V and 5 bases at J, leaving 11 bases unmatched. The germline gives CDR1 SGDLS, CDR2 YYNGEE.

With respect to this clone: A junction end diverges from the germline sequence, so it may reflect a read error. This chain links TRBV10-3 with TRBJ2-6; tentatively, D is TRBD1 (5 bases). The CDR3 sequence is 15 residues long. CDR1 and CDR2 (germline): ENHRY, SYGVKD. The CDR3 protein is CAIMDTLSGANGLTF. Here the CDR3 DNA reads TGTGCCATCATGGACACCCTATCTGGGGCCAACGGCCTGACTTTC.

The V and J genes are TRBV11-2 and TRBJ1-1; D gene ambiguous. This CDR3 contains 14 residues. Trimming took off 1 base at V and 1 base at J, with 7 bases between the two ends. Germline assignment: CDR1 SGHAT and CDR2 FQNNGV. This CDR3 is CASSLGGSNTEAFF. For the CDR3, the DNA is TGTGCCAGCAGCTTAGGCGGATCGAACACTGAAGCTTTCTTT.

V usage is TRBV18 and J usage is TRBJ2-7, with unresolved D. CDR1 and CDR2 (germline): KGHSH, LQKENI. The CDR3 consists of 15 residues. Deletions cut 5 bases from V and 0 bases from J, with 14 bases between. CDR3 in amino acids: CASSAQPSSSYEQYF. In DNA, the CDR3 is TGTGCCAGCTCAGCCCAACCGTCGAGCTCCTACGAGCAGTACTTC.